The 5 T cell receptor beta chains given below trace back to one sample, sequenced in a study of CD8 T cells in ankylosing spondylitis (dated by TCRdb to 2016 to 2017). Library preparation used 5' RACE. Sequencing relied on an Illumina HiSeq 2500. Clones were called with MiXCR by TCRdb after fastp trimmed the public reads at Q25, and only in-frame beta chains were retained. Each CDR3 protein gets just one entry, which takes the most common genes and DNA from the rows behind it. The sample yields 230,000 or so distinct CDR3 sequences; roughly 25% were counted once. The ten top clones hold over 0.55% of the sample. The sample comprised blood, either unsorted or a sorted T cell fraction (not recorded which). These receptors all come from a male donor with ankylosing spondylitis or in good health (not recorded which).

This clonotype showed up just a few times. The chain couples TRBV5-6 to TRBJ2-1; D unresolved. CDR3 length: 15 amino acids. V lost 0 bases, J lost 10 bases, and 17 bases lay in between. Per germline, CDR1 SGHDT and CDR2 YYEEEE. CDR3 sequence (DNA): TGTGCCAGCAGCTTGGGCAGGTGGCCCGCAGCGGAGCAGTTCTTC. It encodes CASSLGRWPAAEQFF.

Written as DNA, the CDR3 is TGTGCCAGCAATCCAGGGGGTCGAAAAAATGAGCAGTTCTTC. Encoded protein: CASNPGGRKNEQFF. The chain combines TRBV6-5 with TRBJ2-1; 7 bases match TRBD1. V dropped 7 bases and J dropped 7; count of bases not matched to a gene: 10. CDR3 length: 14 amino acids. From germline, CDR1 is MNHEY and CDR2 SVGAGI.

The chain employs TRBV4-1 and TRBJ2-1; TRBD1 aligns across 9 bases. V was pared by 3 bases and J by 0 bases, with 6 bases of the junction left unmatched. The CDR3 length is 17 residues. Germline loops: CDR1 MGHRA, CDR2 YSYEKL. The CDR3 spells CASSQVGTGPSYNEQFF. The CDR3 DNA follows: TGCGCCAGCAGCCAGGTCGGGACAGGGCCCTCCTACAATGAGCAGTTCTTC.

This clonotype was observed at least ten times. The V call is TRBV12-3 or TRBV12-4, the J call TRBJ1-4; 12 bases are a match to TRBD1. J gave up 8 bases and V 5 bases, and 9 bases lay outside the gene matches. This CDR3 is 16 amino acids long. The CDR3, as DNA: TGTGCCAGCAGTCCGGGACAGGGGGCGGGAAGCGAAAAACTGTTTTTT. This encodes CASSPGQGAGSEKLFF.

This clonotype has just a few counts. The CDR3 sequence is CSAREDGTNEKLFF. The CDR3 DNA sequence: TGCAGTGCTAGAGAGGACGGCACTAATGAAAAACTGTTTTTT. The J gene is TRBJ1-4, the V gene TRBV20-1; D is undetermined. V was trimmed by 0 bases and J by 2 bases, leaving 7 bases between them. CDR1 and CDR2 from the germline V gene are DFQATT and SNEGSKA (reference sequence). This CDR3 region has 14 residues.